This passage covers 19 T cell receptor beta chains from one sample sequenced in a study of CD4 T cells in relation to SARS-CoV-2 and coronaviruses. For these receptors, no antigen is known. Clones were sequenced by immunoSEQ multiplex PCR, and TCRdb holds only the in-frame ones, with some missing. The data hold just under 30,000 clones, with roughly three quarters observed a single time. The unexposed donors gave CD4+ T cells in about 2011-2018, prior to COVID-19. CD4+ T cells were isolated from the cells after around eleven days of culture. The sequencing sample was made of CD4+ T cells from PBMCs, cultured in vitro. The receptors derive from a human donor in good health.

The sample holds a few counts of this clone. This sequence joins TRBV19 and TRBJ1-1; D not certain. CDR1 and CDR2 (germline): LNHDA, SQIVND (reference sequence). The V gene lost 5 bases and the J gene lost 5 bases, with 15 bases spanning the gap. This CDR3 contains 14 residues. CDR3: CASSRGGIGTEAFF. As DNA, the CDR3 is TGTGCCAGTAGTCGAGGAGGGATTGGGACTGAAGCTTTCTTT. Together with reference TRBV19 and TRBJ1-1, the CDR3 gives the full variable domain: DGGITQSPKYLFRKEGQNVTLSCEQNLNHDAMYWYRQDPGQGLRLIYYSQIVNDFQKGDIAEGYSVSREKKESFPLTVTSAQKNPTAFYLCASSRGGIGTEAFFGQGTRLTVV.

The chain is built from TRBV21-1 and TRBJ2-7; the D call TRBD2 from the table was never checked on the DNA. TRBV21-1 constitutes a pseudogene. This CDR3 comprises 16 residues. The CDR3 is CASSKLWGLAGGEQYF. In DNA, the CDR3 is TGTGCCAGCAGCAAACTTTGGGGACTAGCTGGGGGCGAGCAGTACTTC.

In DNA form, the CDR3 reads TGTGCCAGTAGTATAGGTAACAGCCAAGAGACCCAGTACTTC. It is translated as CASSIGNSQETQYF. The rearrangement joins TRBV19 to TRBJ2-5; D remains unclear. CDR1 is LNHDA and CDR2 is SQIVND in the germline V gene (reference sequence). The CDR3 contains 14 residues. Trimming took 1 base from V and 1 from J, leaving 7 bases between them.

The chain links TRBV6-5 to TRBJ2-3; 7 nucleotides agree with TRBD2. CDR3 size: 13 residues. The germline gives CDR1 MNHEY, CDR2 SVGAGI. The V gene end was trimmed by 11 bases and the J gene end by 2 bases; junction bases not matched to a gene: 7. CDR3 amino acids: CAGGRGPTDTQYF. The CDR3 nucleotides read TGTGCCGGAGGGAGGGGCCCCACAGATACGCAGTATTTT.

On this clone: Other DNA sequences in the same sample also yield this CDR3. The chain carries TRBV29-1 and TRBJ1-1, with a possible D match to TRBD1 (6 bases). The CDR3 spans 12 residues. V lost 4 bases, J lost 4 bases, and 10 bases lay in between. CDR1 and CDR2 from the germline V gene are SQVTM and ANQGSEA. The CDR3, as DNA: TGCAGCGTTGGAGAGGGGGGCACTGAAGCTTTCTTT. Protein sequence: CSVGEGGTEAFF.

The J gene is TRBJ2-5, the V gene TRBV29-1; D perhaps matches TRBD1 (5 bases). The germline V and J ends were trimmed by 2 bases and 5 bases, with 9 bases remaining between them. The germline CDR1 and CDR2 sequences are SQVTM and ANQGSEA. The CDR3 runs to 12 residues. CDR3 bases: TGCAGCGTTGAACAGGGTCCGGAGACCCAGTACTTC. Encoded protein: CSVEQGPETQYF.

V gene TRBV5-6 combines with J gene TRBJ2-3; 11 bases map to TRBD2. J was trimmed by 4 bases and V by 4 bases; bases with no gene match: 8. The CDR3 totals 16 residues. The V gene's germline CDR1 is SGHDT and CDR2 YYEEEE. As DNA, the CDR3 is TGTGCCAGCAGCCTCTTAGCGGGGGGGCGTCCAGATACGCAGTATTTT. This encodes CASSLLAGGRPDTQYF.

Remarks on this clone: This CDR3 is also generated by other DNA sequences in the sample. This chain joins TRBV28 and TRBJ1-2; D ambiguous. In germline, CDR1 is MDHEN, CDR2 SYDVKM. Deletions cut 3 bases from V and 2 bases from J, with 10 bases between. This CDR3 is 14 amino acids long. The CDR3: CASSFPDGNYGYTF. The CDR3 DNA reads as TGTGCCAGCAGTTTCCCAGACGGGAACTATGGCTACACCTTC.

The gene calls are TRBV7-2 and TRBJ2-3, with 9 bases identical to TRBD2. Per the germline V gene, CDR1 is SGHTA and CDR2 is FQGNSA. The length of the CDR3 is 15 residues. V was clipped by 1 base and J by 7 bases; unmatched bases: 6. The CDR3 spells CASSLGPAGGNTQYF. The CDR3 nucleotides are TGTGCCAGCAGCTTAGGCCCAGCGGGGGGTAATACGCAGTATTTT.

The V gene is TRBV5-1, the J gene TRBJ1-2; D unresolved. CDR1 is SGHRS, CDR2 YFSETQ, per germline. There are 14 residues in the CDR3. Trimming removed 0 bases from V and 6 bases from J, with 12 bases in between. In DNA, the CDR3 is TGCGCCAGCAGCTTGGCCGGGCAGGTGGATGGCTACACCTTC. This codes for CASSLAGQVDGYTF.

The chain has TRBV9 and TRBJ2-2; D uncertain. V shed 0 bases and J shed 0 bases, with 6 bases lying between them. This CDR3 spans 15 amino acids. From germline, CDR1 is SGDLS and CDR2 YYNGEE. This CDR3 reads CASSVGGTNTGELFF. The CDR3 DNA reads as TGTGCCAGCAGCGTAGGGGGAACGAACACCGGGGAGCTGTTTTTT.

The chain is built from TRBV5-1 and TRBJ2-2; D unresolved. Per the germline V gene, CDR1 is SGHRS and CDR2 is YFSETQ. Trimming cost V 4 bases and J 3 bases, with 10 bases left between them. CDR3 size: 14 residues. CDR3 amino acids: CASSVTPDTGELFF. CDR3 coding DNA: TGCGCCAGCAGCGTGACGCCAGACACCGGGGAGCTGTTTTTT.

V is TRBV5-1 and J is TRBJ1-1; 10 nucleotides align to TRBD1. Germline V gene sequence: CDR1 SGHRS, CDR2 YFSETQ. The CDR3 contains 15 residues. J was trimmed by 3 bases and V by 7 bases; bases with no gene match: 9. The CDR3 spells CASHNPGQGDTEAFF. Here the CDR3 DNA reads TGCGCCAGCCATAACCCCGGACAGGGGGACACTGAAGCTTTCTTT.

This sequence joins TRBV19 and TRBJ1-1; D unresolved. The CDR3 contains 17 residues. CDR1 is LNHDA and CDR2 is SQIVND in the germline V gene (reference sequence). The V and J ends lost 0 bases and 1 base respectively, with 15 bases between them. CDR3 residues: CASSIDREPAGNTEAFF. CDR3 DNA sequence: TGTGCCAGTAGTATAGATCGGGAACCGGCAGGGAACACTGAAGCTTTCTTT.

The genes are TRBV9 and TRBJ2-1; 8 bases fit TRBD1. V was pared by 5 bases and J by 2 bases, with 3 bases of the junction left unmatched. CDR3 length equals 14 residues. Germline V CDR1 and CDR2: SGDLS, YYNGEE. This CDR3 is CASSQTGAYNEQFF. CDR3 in DNA: TGTGCCAGCAGTCAGACAGGGGCCTACAATGAGCAGTTCTTC.

The CDR3 region is CASSLFSGGTEAFF. In DNA form, the CDR3 reads TGTGCCAGCAGCCTCTTCTCAGGGGGGACTGAAGCTTTCTTT. The genes are TRBV7-9 and TRBJ1-1, with 7 bases matching TRBD1. This CDR3 comprises 14 residues. V was clipped by 5 bases and J by 5 bases; unmatched bases: 8. CDR1 is SEHNR, CDR2 FQNEAQ, per germline (reference sequence).

Relative to its sample, this clone is medium-sized. The chain uses TRBV10-1 and TRBJ2-2, with TRBD2 matching over 7 bases. The CDR3 runs to 13 residues. V was clipped by 6 bases and J by 5 bases; unmatched bases: 3. Looked up from germline, CDR1 is WNHNN and CDR2 is SYGVQD (reference sequence). The CDR3 region has the DNA TGCGCCAGCAGGAGGGAGGGGACCGGGGAGCTGTTTTTT. Its translation: CASRREGTGELFF.

This clone was found once. This chain links TRBV6-1 with TRBJ1-5; 9 bases are shared with TRBD1. Per germline, CDR1 MNHNS and CDR2 SASEGT. With V trimmed by 3 bases and J by 6 bases, 3 bases remained unmatched. The CDR3 has 14 amino acids. The CDR3 sequence is CASSEGTGSQPQHF. The CDR3 DNA is TGTGCCAGCAGTGAGGGGACAGGGAGTCAGCCCCAGCATTTT.

This chain uses TRBV2 with TRBJ1-1; maybe TRBD1 (6 bases). The CDR3 extends over 15 amino acids. Trimming removed 0 bases at V and 3 bases at J, with 11 bases between. Germline V gene data show CDR1 as SNHLY and CDR2 as FYNNEI. CDR3 coding DNA: TGTGCCAGCAGTGAAGCGCACGGGGGCTACACTGAAGCTTTCTTT. Translation gives CASSEAHGGYTEAFF.